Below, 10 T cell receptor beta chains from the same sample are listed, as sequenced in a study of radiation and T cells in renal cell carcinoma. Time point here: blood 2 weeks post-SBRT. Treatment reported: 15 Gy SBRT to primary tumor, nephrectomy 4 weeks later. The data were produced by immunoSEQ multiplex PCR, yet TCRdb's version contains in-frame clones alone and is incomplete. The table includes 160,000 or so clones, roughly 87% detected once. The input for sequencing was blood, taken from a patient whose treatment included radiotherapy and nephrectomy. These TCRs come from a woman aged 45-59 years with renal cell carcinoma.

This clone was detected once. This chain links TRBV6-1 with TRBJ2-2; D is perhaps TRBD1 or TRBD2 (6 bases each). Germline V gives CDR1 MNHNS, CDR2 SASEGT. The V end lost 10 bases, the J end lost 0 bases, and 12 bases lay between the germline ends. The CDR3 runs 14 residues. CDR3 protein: CATWGAANTGELFF. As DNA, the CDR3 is TGTGCCACTTGGGGGGCCGCGAACACCGGGGAGCTGTTTTTT.

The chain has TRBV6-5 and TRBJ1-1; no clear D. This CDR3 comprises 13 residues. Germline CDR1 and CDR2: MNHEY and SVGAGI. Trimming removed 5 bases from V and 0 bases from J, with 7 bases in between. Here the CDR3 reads CASSKTLNTEAFF. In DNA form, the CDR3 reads TGTGCCAGCAGTAAGACCCTGAACACTGAAGCTTTCTTT.

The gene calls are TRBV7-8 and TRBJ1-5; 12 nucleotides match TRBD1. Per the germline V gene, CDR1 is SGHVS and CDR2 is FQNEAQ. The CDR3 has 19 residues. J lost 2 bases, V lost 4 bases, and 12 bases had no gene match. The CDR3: CASSSPGGQGALGNQPQHF. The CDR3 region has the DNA TGTGCCAGCAGCTCGCCGGGGGGACAGGGGGCGTTGGGCAATCAGCCCCAGCATTTT.

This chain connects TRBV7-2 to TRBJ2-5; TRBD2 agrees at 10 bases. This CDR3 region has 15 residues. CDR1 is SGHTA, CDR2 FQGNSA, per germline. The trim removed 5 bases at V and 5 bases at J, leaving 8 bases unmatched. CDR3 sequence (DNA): TGTGCCAGCAGCCTTCAGCGGGGGGGCCCCGAGACCCAGTACTTC. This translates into CASSLQRGGPETQYF.

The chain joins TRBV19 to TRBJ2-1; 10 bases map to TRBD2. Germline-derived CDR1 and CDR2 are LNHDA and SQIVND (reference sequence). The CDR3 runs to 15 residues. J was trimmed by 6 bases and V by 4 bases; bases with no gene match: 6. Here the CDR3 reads CASSNQAGGPNEQFF. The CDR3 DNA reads TGTGCCAGTAGTAATCAAGCGGGGGGGCCCAATGAGCAGTTCTTC. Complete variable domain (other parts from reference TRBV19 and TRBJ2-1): DGGITQSPKYLFRKEGQNVTLSCEQNLNHDAMYWYRQDPGQGLRLIYYSQIVNDFQKGDIAEGYSVSREKKESFPLTVTSAQKNPTAFYLCASSNQAGGPNEQFFGPGTRLTVL.

The CDR3 loop is CASSYTPQGMDTQYF. In DNA form, the CDR3 reads TGTGCCAGCAGCTACACTCCCCAAGGGATGGATACGCAGTATTTT. The chain links TRBV27 to TRBJ2-3, with D unclear. In germline, CDR1 is MNHEY, CDR2 SMNVEV (reference sequence). The CDR3 consists of 15 residues. V lost 6 bases and J 6 bases, leaving 19 bases between the germline ends.

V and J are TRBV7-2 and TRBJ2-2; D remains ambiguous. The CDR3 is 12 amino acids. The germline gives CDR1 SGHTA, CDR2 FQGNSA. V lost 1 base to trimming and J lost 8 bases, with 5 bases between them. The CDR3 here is CASSLVWGELFF. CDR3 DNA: TGTGCCAGCAGCTTAGTCTGGGGGGAGCTGTTTTTT.

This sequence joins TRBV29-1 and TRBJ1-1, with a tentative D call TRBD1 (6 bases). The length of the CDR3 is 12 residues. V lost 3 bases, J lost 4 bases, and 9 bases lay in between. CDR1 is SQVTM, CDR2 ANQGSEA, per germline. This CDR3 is CSVDRGLTEAFF. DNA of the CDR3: TGCAGCGTTGACCGGGGGCTCACTGAAGCTTTCTTT.

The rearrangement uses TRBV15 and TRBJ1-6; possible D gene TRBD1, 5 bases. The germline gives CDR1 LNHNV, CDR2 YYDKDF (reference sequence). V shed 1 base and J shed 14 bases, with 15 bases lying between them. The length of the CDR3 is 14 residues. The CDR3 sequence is CATSRVGVPPTLHF. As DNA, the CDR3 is TGTGCCACCAGCAGAGTGGGGGTCCCCCCGACCCTCCACTTT.

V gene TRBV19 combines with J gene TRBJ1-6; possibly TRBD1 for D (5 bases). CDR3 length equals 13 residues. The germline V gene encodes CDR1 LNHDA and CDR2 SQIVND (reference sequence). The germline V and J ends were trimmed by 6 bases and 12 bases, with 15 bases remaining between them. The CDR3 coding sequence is TGTGCCAGTAGGTTACAGGATTTCGGACCCCTCCACTTT. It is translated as CASRLQDFGPLHF.